This T cell receptor (beta chain) is drawn from a study of chemoradiotherapy in HPV16-positive cancers. Study-level information: Candidate HPV-specific T-cell clones and common TCR motifs came from functional assays in two HPV16-positive patients.

Here immunoSEQ multiplex PCR was the method, and the copy in TCRdb shows in-frame clones only, minus some. The data show 12,000 or so clones, around 68% seen once. The germline V gene has CDR1 MDHEN and CDR2 SYDVKM. The CDR3 totals 15 residues. V was cut by 6 bases and J by 3 bases, with 18 bases left in between. Over chemoradiotherapy, repertoires were sampled more than once. As regards this clone: Its specificity is not known.

Broader study findings: The functional HPV-specific definition rests on just two HPV16-positive patients. During treatment, candidate HPV-specific clones and E7-related motifs expanded in tumor.

This chain links TRBV28 with TRBJ2-7, with D maybe TRBD1 (6 bases). The specimen was obtained from a patient who underwent chemoradiotherapy. This TCR derives from a human donor with HPV-associated anogenital cancer. DNA for the CDR3: TGTGCCAGCAGCCGGCGCCCGACAGGAGACTACGAGCAGTACTTC. Its protein is CASSRRPTGDYEQYF.